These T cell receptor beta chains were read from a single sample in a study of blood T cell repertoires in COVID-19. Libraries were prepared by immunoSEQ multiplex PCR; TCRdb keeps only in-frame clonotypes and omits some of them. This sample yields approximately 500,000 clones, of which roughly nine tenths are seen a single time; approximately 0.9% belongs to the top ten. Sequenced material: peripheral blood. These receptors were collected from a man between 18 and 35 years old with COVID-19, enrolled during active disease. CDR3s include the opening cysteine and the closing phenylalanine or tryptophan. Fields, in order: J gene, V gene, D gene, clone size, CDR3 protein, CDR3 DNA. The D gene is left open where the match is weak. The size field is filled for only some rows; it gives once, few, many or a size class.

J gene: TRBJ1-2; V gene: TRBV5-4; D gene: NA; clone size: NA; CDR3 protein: CASSLVGVGGYTF; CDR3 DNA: TGTGCCAGCAGCTTGGTAGGGGTAGGCGGCTACACCTTC
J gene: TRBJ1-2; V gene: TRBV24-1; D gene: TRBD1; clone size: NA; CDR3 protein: CATSDLGQDYGYTF; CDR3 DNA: TGTGCCACCAGTGATTTGGGACAGGACTATGGCTACACCTTC
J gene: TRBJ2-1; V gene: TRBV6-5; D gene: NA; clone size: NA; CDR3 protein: CASRDSLGAWNEQFF; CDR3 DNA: TGTGCCAGCAGAGACTCTTTGGGAGCGTGGAATGAGCAGTTCTTC
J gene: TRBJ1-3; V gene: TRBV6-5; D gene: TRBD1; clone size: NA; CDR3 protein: CASSQDRGLNTIYF; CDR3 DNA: TGTGCCAGCAGCCAGGACAGGGGGCTAAACACCATATATTTT
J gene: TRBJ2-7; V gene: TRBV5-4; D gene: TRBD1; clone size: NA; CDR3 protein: CASSPGTGGGLYEQYF; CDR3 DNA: TGTGCCAGCAGTCCCGGGACAGGGGGCGGTTTGTACGAGCAGTACTTC
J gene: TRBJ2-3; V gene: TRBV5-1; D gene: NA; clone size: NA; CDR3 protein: CASARDRQGTDTQYF; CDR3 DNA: TGCGCCAGCGCCAGGGACCGACAGGGCACAGATACGCAGTATTTT
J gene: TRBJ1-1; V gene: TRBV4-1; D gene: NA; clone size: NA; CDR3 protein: CASSQDRAQGPVWTEAFF; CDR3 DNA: TGCGCCAGCAGCCAAGATAGGGCACAGGGACCGGTTTGGACTGAAGCTTTCTTT
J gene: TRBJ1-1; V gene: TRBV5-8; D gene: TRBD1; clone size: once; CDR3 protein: CASRPGTGLAFF; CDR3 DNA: TGTGCCAGCAGGCCCGGGACAGGGTTAGCTTTCTTT
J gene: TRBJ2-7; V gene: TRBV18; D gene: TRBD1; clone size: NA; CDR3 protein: CASSLGQGEFRLNF; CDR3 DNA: TGTGCCAGCTCACTAGGACAGGGGGAATTCCGTCTTAACTTC
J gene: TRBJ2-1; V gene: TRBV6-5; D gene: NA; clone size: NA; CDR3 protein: CASTPGTTYNEQFF; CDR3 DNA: TGTGCCAGCACCCCTGGGACAACCTACAATGAGCAGTTCTTC
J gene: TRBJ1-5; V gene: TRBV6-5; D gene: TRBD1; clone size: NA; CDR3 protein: CASSDTGDWNQPQHF; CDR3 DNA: TGTGCCAGCAGCGATACAGGGGATTGGAATCAGCCCCAGCATTTT
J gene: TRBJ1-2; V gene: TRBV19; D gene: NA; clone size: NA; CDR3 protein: CASMGIGRLDGYTF; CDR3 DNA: TGTGCCAGTATGGGAATAGGGAGGCTGGATGGCTACACCTTC
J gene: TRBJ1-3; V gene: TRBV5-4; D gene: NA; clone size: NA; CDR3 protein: CASSFGTTGNTIYF; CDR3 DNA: TGTGCCAGCAGCTTCGGTACTACTGGAAACACCATATATTTT
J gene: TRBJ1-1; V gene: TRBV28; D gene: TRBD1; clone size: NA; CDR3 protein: CASSPETGVTEAFF; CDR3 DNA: TGTGCCAGCAGTCCGGAGACAGGGGTAACTGAAGCTTTCTTT
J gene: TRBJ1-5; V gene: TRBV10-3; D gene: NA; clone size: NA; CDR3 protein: CAISESSQGGAQPQHF; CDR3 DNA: TGTGCCATCAGTGAGTCGAGTCAGGGAGGCGCTCAGCCCCAGCATTTT
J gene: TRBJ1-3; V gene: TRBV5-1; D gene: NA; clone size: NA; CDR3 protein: CASSQGASGNTIYF; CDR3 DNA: TGCGCCAGCAGTCAGGGTGCCTCTGGAAACACCATATATTTT
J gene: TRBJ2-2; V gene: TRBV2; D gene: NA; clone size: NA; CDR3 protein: CASTSSPTGLNTGELFF; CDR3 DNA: TGTGCCAGCACCTCTTCCCCGACAGGACTGAACACCGGGGAGCTGTTTTTT
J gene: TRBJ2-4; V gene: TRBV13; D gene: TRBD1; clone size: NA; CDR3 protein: CASSLGQGIIAKNIQYF; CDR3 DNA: TGTGCCAGCAGCCTTGGACAGGGGATTATAGCCAAAAACATTCAGTACTTC
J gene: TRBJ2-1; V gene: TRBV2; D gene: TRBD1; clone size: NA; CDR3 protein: CASQSGGTGGHEQFF; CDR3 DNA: TGTGCCAGCCAATCCGGCGGGACAGGGGGCCATGAGCAGTTCTTC
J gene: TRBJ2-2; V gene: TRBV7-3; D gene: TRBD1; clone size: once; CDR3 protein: CASSSTGTGELFF; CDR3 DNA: TGTGCCAGCAGCTCGACAGGGACCGGGGAGCTGTTTTTT
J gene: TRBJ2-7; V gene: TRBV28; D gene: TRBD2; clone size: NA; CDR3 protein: CASGLAGDREQYF; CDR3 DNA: TGTGCCAGCGGGCTAGCGGGAGACCGCGAGCAGTACTTC
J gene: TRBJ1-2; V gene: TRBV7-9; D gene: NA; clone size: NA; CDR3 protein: CASSKTGNPYGYTF; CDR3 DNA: TGTGCCAGCAGTAAGACAGGCAACCCCTATGGCTACACCTTC
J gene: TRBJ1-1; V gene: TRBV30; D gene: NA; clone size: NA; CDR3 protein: CAWNAVNTEAFF; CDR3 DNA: TGTGCCTGGAATGCAGTGAACACTGAAGCTTTCTTT
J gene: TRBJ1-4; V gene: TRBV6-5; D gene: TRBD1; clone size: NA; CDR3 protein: CASAPQGATNEKLFF; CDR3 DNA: TGTGCCAGCGCGCCCCAGGGGGCGACTAATGAAAAACTGTTTTTT
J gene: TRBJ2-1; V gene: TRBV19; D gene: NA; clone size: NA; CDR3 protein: CASSVGSSYNEQFF; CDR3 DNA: TGTGCCAGTAGTGTAGGGAGCTCCTACAATGAGCAGTTCTTC
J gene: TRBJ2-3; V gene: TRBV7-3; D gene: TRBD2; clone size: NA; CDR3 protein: CASSPRGTSGGDTQYF; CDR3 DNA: TGTGCCAGCAGCCCCAGGGGGACTAGCGGGGGAGATACGCAGTATTTT
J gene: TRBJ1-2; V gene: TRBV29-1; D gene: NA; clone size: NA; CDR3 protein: CSVAWAGEGYTF; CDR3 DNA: TGCAGCGTTGCTTGGGCCGGCGAAGGCTACACCTTC
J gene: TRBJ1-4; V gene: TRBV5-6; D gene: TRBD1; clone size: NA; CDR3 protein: CASSPTGNEKLFF; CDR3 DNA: TGTGCCAGCAGCCCGACAGGGAACGAAAAACTGTTTTTT
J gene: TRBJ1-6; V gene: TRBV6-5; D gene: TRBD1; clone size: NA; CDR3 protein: CASSYSRTGWDSPLHF; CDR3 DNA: TGTGCCAGCAGTTATTCCCGGACAGGCTGGGATTCACCCCTCCACTTT
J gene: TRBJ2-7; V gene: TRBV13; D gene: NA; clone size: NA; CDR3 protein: CASSPTRGFLEQYF; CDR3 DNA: TGTGCCAGCAGCCCCACCCGGGGGTTTCTGGAGCAGTACTTC
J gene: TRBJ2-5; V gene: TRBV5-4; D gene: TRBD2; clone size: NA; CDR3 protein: CASSPSPLAGELETQYF; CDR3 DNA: TGTGCCAGCAGCCCAAGCCCCCTAGCGGGGGAGCTAGAGACCCAGTACTTC
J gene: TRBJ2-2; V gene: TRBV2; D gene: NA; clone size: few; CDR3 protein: CASSLDRDTGELFF; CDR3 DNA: TGTGCCAGCAGTTTGGACAGAGACACCGGGGAGCTGTTTTTT
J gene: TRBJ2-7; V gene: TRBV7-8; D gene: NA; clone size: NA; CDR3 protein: CASSLGGGPYEQYF; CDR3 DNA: TGTGCCAGCAGCTTGGGCGGGGGCCCCTACGAGCAGTACTTC
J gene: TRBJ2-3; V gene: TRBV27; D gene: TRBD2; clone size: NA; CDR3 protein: CASSLYGGRAGDTQYF; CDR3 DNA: TGTGCCAGCAGTTTATACGGCGGGAGGGCTGGAGATACGCAGTATTTT
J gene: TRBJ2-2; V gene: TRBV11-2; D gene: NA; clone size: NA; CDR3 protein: CASSDLRAGELFF; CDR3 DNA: TGTGCCAGCAGCGACCTGAGGGCGGGGGAGCTGTTTTTT
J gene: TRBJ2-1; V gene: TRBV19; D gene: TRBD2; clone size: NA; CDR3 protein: CASTPTSGRADEQFF; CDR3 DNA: TGTGCCAGTACCCCGACTAGCGGGCGGGCCGATGAGCAGTTCTTC
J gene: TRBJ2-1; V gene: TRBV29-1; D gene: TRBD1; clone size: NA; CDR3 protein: CSVETGGHYNEQFF; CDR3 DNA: TGCAGCGTTGAAACAGGGGGCCACTACAATGAGCAGTTCTTC
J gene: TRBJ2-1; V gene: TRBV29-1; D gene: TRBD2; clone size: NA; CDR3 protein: CSYGTSGASSYNEQFF; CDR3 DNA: TGCAGCTACGGGACTAGCGGGGCGAGCTCCTACAATGAGCAGTTCTTC
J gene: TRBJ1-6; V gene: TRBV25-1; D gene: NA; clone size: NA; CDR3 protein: CASSDGQYNSPLHF; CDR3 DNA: TGTGCCAGCAGTGATGGGCAATATAATTCACCCCTCCACTTT
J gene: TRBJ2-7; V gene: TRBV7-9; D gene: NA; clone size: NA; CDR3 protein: CASSLEGRRGNEQYF; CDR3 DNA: TGTGCCAGCAGCCTGGAGGGACGCCGGGGGAACGAGCAGTACTTC
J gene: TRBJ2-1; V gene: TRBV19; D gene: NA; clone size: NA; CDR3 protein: CASRPGYRVHEQFF; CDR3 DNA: TGTGCCAGTAGGCCTGGTTATCGGGTGCATGAGCAGTTCTTC
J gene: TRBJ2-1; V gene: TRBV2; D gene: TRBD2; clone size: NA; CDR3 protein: CASSEEVAGAHEQFF; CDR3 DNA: TGTGCCAGCAGTGAAGAGGTAGCGGGGGCACATGAGCAGTTCTTC
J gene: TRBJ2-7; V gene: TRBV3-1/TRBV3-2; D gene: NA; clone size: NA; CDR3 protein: CASSLGSQGHHEQYF; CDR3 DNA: TGTGCCAGCAGTCTTGGATCTCAGGGGCATCACGAGCAGTACTTC
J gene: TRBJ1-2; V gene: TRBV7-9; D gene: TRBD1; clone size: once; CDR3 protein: CASSPPWWTGKGNGYTF; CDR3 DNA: TGTGCCAGCAGCCCCCCGTGGTGGACAGGGAAGGGGAATGGCTACACCTTC
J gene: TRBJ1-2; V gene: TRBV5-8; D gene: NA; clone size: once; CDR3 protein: CASSLAVGGWGFYGYTF; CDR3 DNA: TGTGCCAGCAGCTTGGCCGTTGGGGGCTGGGGATTCTATGGCTACACCTTC